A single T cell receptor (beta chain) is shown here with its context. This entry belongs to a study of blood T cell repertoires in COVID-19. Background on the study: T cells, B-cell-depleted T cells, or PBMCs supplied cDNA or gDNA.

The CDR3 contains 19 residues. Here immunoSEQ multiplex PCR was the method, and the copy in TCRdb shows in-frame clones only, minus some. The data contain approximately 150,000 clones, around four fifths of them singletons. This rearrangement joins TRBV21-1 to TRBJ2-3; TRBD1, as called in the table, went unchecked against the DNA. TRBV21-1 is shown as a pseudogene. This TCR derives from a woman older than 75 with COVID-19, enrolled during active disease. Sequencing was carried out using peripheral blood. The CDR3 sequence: CASSKVPETPGPSTDTQYF. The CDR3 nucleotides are TGTGCCAGCAGCAAAGTGCCAGAGACACCTGGCCCTAGCACAGATACGCAGTATTTT.